This T cell receptor (beta chain) was identified during a study of blood T cells in healthy people across ages. CDR3 size: 15 residues. Trimming took 0 bases from V and 3 from J; bases not matched to a gene: 2. The germline CDR1 and CDR2 sequences are LNHNV and YYDKDF (reference sequence). Findings and caveats of the study: Whereas aged donors had fewer naive CD4+ cells, long-lived donors had more of them and higher diversity. PBMCs that were unsorted prevented a conclusive naive versus antigen-experienced comparison.

PCR was performed a second time for about 7 to 12 cycles using a sample-barcoded 5' primer and a J-beta primer mix. Individual samples furnished no less than 2.5 million CDR3-containing paired-end reads apiece. TCRdb itself ran the 5' RACE reads through MiXCR, one entry per CDR3 protein. The sample contains approximately 1,700,000 distinct CDR3 sequences, around 42% of which appear only once. Samples each yielded at least 5.5 micrograms of total RNA. Details on this clonotype: Its antigen is undetermined.

The chain carries TRBV15 and TRBJ1-1, with 9 positions matching TRBD1. Input material: blood. This TCR derives from a human donor in good health. This chain's CDR3 is CATSRERTGDTEAFF. The CDR3 bases are TGTGCCACCAGCAGAGAGAGGACAGGGGACACTGAAGCTTTCTTT.